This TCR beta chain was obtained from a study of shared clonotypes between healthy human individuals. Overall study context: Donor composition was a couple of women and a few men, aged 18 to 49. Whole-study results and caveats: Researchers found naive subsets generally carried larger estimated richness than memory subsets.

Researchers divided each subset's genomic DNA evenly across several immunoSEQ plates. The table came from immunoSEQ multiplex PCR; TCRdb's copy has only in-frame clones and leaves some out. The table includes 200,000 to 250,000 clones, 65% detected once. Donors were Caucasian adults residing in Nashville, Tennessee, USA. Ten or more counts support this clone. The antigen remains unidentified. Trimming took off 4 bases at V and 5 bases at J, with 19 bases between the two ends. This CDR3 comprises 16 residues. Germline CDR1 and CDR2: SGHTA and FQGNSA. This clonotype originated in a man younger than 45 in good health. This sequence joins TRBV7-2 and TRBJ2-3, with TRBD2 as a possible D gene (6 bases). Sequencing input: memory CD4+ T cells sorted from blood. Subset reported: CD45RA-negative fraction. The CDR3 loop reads CASSSTFGSGGDTQYF. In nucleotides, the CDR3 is TGTGCCAGCAGCTCTACCTTTGGTAGCGGTGGAGATACGCAGTATTTT.